The present T cell receptor (beta chain) was sequenced within a study of shared clonotypes between healthy human individuals. From germline, CDR1 is SGDLS and CDR2 YYNGEE. The CDR3 loop spans 17 amino acids. V lost 3 bases and J 0 bases, leaving 13 bases between the germline ends. An assay was performed, and its level was deep. Profiled with immunoSEQ multiplex PCR; TCRdb holds only in-frame clones, not every one. Here the sample spans under 750,000 clones, around 70% being singletons. This clone was counted between two and nine times. The sequencing input was memory CD4+ T cells sorted from blood. Subset meaning: CD45RA-negative fraction. The chain joins TRBV9 to TRBJ2-6; a possible D gene is TRBD1 (6 bases). This TCR derives from a woman aged 25 to 39 in good health. DNA for the CDR3: TGTGCCAGCAGCGGCGGACAGACCAACTCTGGGGCCAACGTCCTGACTTTC. This encodes CASSGGQTNSGANVLTF.